This is a list of T cell receptor beta chains from one sample in a study of blood T cell repertoires in COVID-19. Only in-frame clones appear in the TCRdb table, and some are missing; sequencing was by immunoSEQ multiplex PCR. Altogether over 90,000 clones are present, approximately 90% being singletons, with the ten largest covering 3% to 3.5%. Sequencing input: peripheral blood. Receptor source: a man over 45 in a cohort sampled during active COVID-19. Each CDR3 is given with its conserved first and last residue. Fields, in order: D gene, clone size, J gene, V gene, CDR3 protein, CDR3 DNA. D genes are given only for firm matches. The listing skips clone size in some rows; elsewhere it reads once, few, many or a size class.

>TRBD2|NA|TRBJ2-5|TRBV15
CATSRGASGEAETQYF
TGTGCCACCAGCAGGGGGGCTAGCGGGGAGGCGGAGACCCAGTACTTC
>TRBD1|NA|TRBJ1-1|TRBV7-9
CASSFSPGRGHWKTEAFF
TGTGCCAGCAGCTTCTCCCCGGGCAGGGGGCATTGGAAAACTGAAGCTTTCTTT
>NA|NA|TRBJ2-1|TRBV2
CASSDEANEQFF
TGTGCCAGCAGTGATGAGGCCAATGAGCAGTTCTTC
>NA|NA|TRBJ1-4|TRBV9
CASSVQGGLGEKLFF
TGTGCCAGCAGCGTACAGGGAGGGTTGGGGGAAAAACTGTTTTTT
>TRBD2|NA|TRBJ2-5|TRBV5-6
CASSLTGGPQETQYF
TGTGCCAGCAGCTTAACGGGGGGGCCCCAAGAGACCCAGTACTTC
>TRBD2|NA|TRBJ2-5|TRBV6-5
CASLTGASGGETQYF
TGTGCCAGCCTCACGGGCGCTAGCGGGGGAGAGACCCAGTACTTC
>TRBD1|NA|TRBJ1-1|TRBV10-1
CASSEDRGTLNTEAFF
TGCGCCAGCAGTGAGGACAGGGGGACATTGAACACTGAAGCTTTCTTT
>TRBD2|NA|TRBJ2-3|TRBV9
CASSGTSGADTQYF
TGTGCCAGCAGCGGGACTAGCGGGGCAGATACGCAGTATTTT
>TRBD2|once|TRBJ2-5|TRBV7-9
CASSLKLAGGRETQYF
TGTGCCAGCAGCTTAAAACTAGCGGGGGGCCGAGAGACCCAGTACTTC
>NA|NA|TRBJ2-2|TRBV9
CASSVALTGSPGELFF
TGTGCCAGCAGCGTAGCCCTAACAGGGTCTCCCGGGGAGCTGTTTTTT
>TRBD1|NA|TRBJ1-2|TRBV11-3
CASSWRQGVHGYTF
TGTGCCAGCAGCTGGAGGCAGGGGGTACATGGCTACACCTTC
>TRBD1|NA|TRBJ1-1|TRBV18
CASSRQGVDTEAFF
TGTGCCAGCTCAAGACAGGGGGTGGACACTGAAGCTTTCTTT
>TRBD2|NA|TRBJ2-1|TRBV11-3
CASSLAPGGVKFF
TGTGCCAGCAGCTTAGCCCCGGGGGGTGTGAAGTTCTTC
>TRBD2|NA|TRBJ2-5|TRBV11-1
CASSLPGLASETQYF
TGTGCCAGCAGCTTGCCGGGACTAGCGTCGGAGACCCAGTACTTC
>TRBD2|NA|TRBJ2-1|TRBV9
CASSKTGLAGANEQFF
TGTGCCAGCAGCAAGACGGGACTAGCGGGGGCGAATGAGCAGTTCTTC
>TRBD1|NA|TRBJ1-4|TRBV7-8
CASGKTGANNEKLFF
TGTGCCAGCGGCAAGACAGGGGCCAATAATGAAAAACTGTTTTTT
>TRBD2|NA|TRBJ2-2|TRBV19
CASSSGGDTGELFF
TGTGCCAGTAGTAGCGGGGGGGACACCGGGGAGCTGTTTTTT
>TRBD1|NA|TRBJ1-1|TRBV3-1/TRBV3-2
CASSQLGQSNTEAFF
TGTGCCAGCAGCCAGTTGGGACAGTCGAACACTGAAGCTTTCTTT
>NA|NA|TRBJ1-6|TRBV28
CASSGPSPNSPLHF
TGTGCCAGCAGTGGGCCTAGCCCCAATTCACCCCTCCACTTT
>NA|NA|TRBJ2-5|TRBV5-4
CASSLVNQETQYF
TGTGCCAGCAGCTTGGTAAACCAAGAGACCCAGTACTTC
>TRBD2|NA|TRBJ2-3|TRBV11-2
CASSPRTSLVRPDTQYF
TGTGCCAGCAGCCCAAGGACTAGCCTTGTGCGACCAGATACGCAGTATTTT
>TRBD1|once|TRBJ2-1|TRBV7-3
CASSSSPRGPYNEQFF
TGTGCCAGCAGCTCCTCGCCGAGGGGGCCCTACAATGAGCAGTTCTTC
>TRBD2|NA|TRBJ2-1|TRBV5-4
CASSSAPGLNYNEQFF
TGTGCCAGCAGCTCCGCTCCGGGACTAAACTACAATGAGCAGTTCTTC
>NA|NA|TRBJ1-6|TRBV6-1
CASSGQGKGYNSPLHF
TGTGCCAGCAGTGGGCAGGGTAAAGGCTATAATTCACCCCTCCACTTT
>NA|NA|TRBJ2-2|TRBV11-3
CASSLEQGAATGELFF
TGTGCCAGCAGCTTAGAGCAGGGTGCGGCCACCGGGGAGCTGTTTTTT
>NA|few|TRBJ2-2|TRBV6-5
CASRREGDTGELFF
TGTGCCAGCCGCAGAGAGGGTGACACCGGGGAGCTGTTTTTT
>TRBD2|NA|TRBJ2-5|TRBV7-2
CASSGGGGALETQYF
TGTGCCAGCAGCGGCGGCGGGGGGGCCCTAGAGACCCAGTACTTC